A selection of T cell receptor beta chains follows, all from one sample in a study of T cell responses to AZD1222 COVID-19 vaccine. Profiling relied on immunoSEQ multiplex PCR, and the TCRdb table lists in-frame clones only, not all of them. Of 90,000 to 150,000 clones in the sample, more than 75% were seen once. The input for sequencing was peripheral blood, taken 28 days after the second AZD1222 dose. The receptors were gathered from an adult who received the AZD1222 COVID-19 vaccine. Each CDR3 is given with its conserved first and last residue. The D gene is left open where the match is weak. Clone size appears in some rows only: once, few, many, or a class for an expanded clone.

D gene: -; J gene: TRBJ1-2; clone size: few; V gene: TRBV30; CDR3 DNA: TGTGCCTGGAGTATCCATGGGATGTATGGCTACACCTTC; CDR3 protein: CAWSIHGMYGYTF
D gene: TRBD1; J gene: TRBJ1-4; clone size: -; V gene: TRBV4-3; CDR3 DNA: TGCGCCAGCAGCCAAAGGACAGGGGGCTTGGAAAAACTGTTTTTT; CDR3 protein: CASSQRTGGLEKLFF
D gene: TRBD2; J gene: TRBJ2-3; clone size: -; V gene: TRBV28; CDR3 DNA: TGTGCCAGCAGCCCTGACACGACTAGCGGTCGCACAGATACGCAGTATTTT; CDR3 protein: CASSPDTTSGRTDTQYF
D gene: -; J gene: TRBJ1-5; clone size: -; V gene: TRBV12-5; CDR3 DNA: TGTGCTAGTGGTTTGGAGGTGCAGGGAGGTCAGCCCCAGCATTTT; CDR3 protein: CASGLEVQGGQPQHF
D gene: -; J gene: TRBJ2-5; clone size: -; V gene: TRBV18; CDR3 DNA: TGTGCCAGCTCACTAAAAAGGGAGACCCAGTACTTC; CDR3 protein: CASSLKRETQYF
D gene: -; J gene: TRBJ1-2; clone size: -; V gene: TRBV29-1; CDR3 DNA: TGCAGCGTTTGGGTAGGGGTATATGGCTACACCTTC; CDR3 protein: CSVWVGVYGYTF
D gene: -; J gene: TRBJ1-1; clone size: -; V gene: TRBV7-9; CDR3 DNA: TGTGCCAGCAGCCCAATTAACACTGAAGCTTTCTTT; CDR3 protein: CASSPINTEAFF
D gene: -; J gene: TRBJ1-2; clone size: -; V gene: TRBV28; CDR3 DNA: TGTGCCAGCAGTTTACCGACATACGGCTACACCTTC; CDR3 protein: CASSLPTYGYTF
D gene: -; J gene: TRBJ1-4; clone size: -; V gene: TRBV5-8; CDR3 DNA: TGTGCCAGCAGCTTTAGACAGATTAATGAAAAACTGTTTTTT; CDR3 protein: CASSFRQINEKLFF
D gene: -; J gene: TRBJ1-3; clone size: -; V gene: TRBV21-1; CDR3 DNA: TGTGCCAGCACCCGGACAGGGGCGAGCTCTGGAAACACCATATATTTT; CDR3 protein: CASTRTGASSGNTIYF
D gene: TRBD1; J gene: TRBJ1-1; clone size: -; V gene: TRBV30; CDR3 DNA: TGTGCCCACAGTCCCGGGACAGGGACGAACACTGAAGCTTTCTTT; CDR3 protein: CAHSPGTGTNTEAFF
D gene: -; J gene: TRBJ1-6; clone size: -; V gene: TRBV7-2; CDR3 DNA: TGTGCCAGCAGCTTCGGCAGGGAGGGTTCACCCCTCCACTTT; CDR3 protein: CASSFGREGSPLHF
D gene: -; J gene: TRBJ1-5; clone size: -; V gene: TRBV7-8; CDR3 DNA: TGTGCCAGCAGCCGTCGTTCTGATCAGCCCCAGCATTTT; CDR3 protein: CASSRRSDQPQHF
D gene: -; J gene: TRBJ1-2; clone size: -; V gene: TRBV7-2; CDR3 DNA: TGTGCCAGCAGCTTAGTCGTAGCCAGTCCTAACTATGGCTACACCTTC; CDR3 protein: CASSLVVASPNYGYTF
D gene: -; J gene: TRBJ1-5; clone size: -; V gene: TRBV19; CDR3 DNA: TGTGCCAGTACTAGGGACAACATCATGGGGAGCAATCAGCCCCAGCATTTT; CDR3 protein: CASTRDNIMGSNQPQHF
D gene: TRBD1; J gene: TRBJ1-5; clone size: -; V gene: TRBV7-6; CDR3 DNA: TGTGCCAGCAGTCGGACGGACAGGGCGGGGTCTGGTCAGCCCCAGCATTTT; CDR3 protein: CASSRTDRAGSGQPQHF
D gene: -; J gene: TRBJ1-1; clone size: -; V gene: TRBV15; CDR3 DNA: TGTGCCACCAGCAGAGATGGTCTTACTGAAGCTTTCTTT; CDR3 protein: CATSRDGLTEAFF
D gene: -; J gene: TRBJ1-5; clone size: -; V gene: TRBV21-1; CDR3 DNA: TGTGCCAGCAGCAACCGCAGGGACCGCAATCAGCCCCAGCATTTT; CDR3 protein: CASSNRRDRNQPQHF
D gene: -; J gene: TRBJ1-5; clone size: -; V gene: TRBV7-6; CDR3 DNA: TGTGCCAGCAGCTTAGGTGGCTCTATGGGGCAGCCCCAGCATTTT; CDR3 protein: CASSLGGSMGQPQHF
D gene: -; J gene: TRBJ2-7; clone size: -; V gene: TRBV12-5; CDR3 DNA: TGTGCTAACAGCCGGGACGGCTACGAGCAGTACTTC; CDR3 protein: CANSRDGYEQYF
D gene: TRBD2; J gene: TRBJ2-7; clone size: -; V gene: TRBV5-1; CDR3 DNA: TGCGCCAGCAGCTTGACTAGCGCAACCTACGAGCAGTACTTC; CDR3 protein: CASSLTSATYEQYF
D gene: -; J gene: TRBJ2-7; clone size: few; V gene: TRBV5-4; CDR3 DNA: TGTGCCAGCAGCTCCGTGGGCTACGAGCAGTACTTC; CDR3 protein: CASSSVGYEQYF